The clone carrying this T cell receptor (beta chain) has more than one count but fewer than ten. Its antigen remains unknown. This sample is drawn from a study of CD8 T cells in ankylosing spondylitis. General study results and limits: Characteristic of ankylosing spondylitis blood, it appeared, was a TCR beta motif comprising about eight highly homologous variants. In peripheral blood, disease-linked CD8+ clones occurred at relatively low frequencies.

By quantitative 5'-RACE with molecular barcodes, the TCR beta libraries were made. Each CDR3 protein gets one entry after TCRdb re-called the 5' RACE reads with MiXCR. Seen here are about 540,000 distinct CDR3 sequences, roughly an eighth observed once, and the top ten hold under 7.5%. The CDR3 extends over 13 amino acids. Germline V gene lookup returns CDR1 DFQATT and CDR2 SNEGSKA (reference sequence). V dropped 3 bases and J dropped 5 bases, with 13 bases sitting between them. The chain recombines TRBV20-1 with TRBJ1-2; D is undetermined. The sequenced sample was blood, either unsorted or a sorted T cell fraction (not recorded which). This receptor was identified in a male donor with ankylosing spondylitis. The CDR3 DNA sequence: TGCAGTGCTAGTGACCATGGTCCTTATGGCTACACCTTC. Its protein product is CSASDHGPYGYTF.